The 5 T cell receptor beta chains reported below all come from one sample, sequenced in a study of T cell repertoires in ileal Crohn's disease. Some clones are missing from TCRdb's copy, which holds only in-frame ones; the method was immunoSEQ multiplex PCR. The profile shows approximately 4,200 clones, roughly 71% of them singletons. Sequencing used ileal tissue. These receptors came from an adult with Crohn's disease.

This chain uses TRBV6-1 with TRBJ2-7; TRBD2 agrees at 9 bases. The CDR3 runs 16 residues. Germline V lookup: CDR1 MNHNS, CDR2 SASEGT. With 3 bases clipped from V and 5 bases from J, the junction kept 11 bases outside the gene matches. The CDR3 spells CASSERFLAGSNEQYF. The CDR3 DNA follows: TGTGCCAGCAGTGAGAGGTTTCTAGCGGGGTCTAACGAGCAGTACTTC.

This rearrangement joins TRBV6-1 to TRBJ2-5, with D possibly being TRBD2 (5 bases). Looked up from germline, CDR1 is MNHNS and CDR2 is SASEGT. CDR3 length: 13 residues. Trimming removed 6 bases at V and 5 bases at J, with 13 bases between. The chain's CDR3 is CASSHVGLETQYF. The CDR3 DNA sequence: TGTGCCAGCAGCCACGTTGGACTGGAGACCCAGTACTTC.

The chain is built from TRBV5-1 and TRBJ1-1; TRBD1 matches 8 bases. With 4 bases clipped from V and 7 bases from J, the junction kept 3 bases outside the gene matches. Germline CDR1 is SGHRS and CDR2 is YFSETQ. The CDR3 has 12 amino acids. CDR3 nucleotides: TGCGCCAGCAGCCAGGGGGCCGGTGAAGCTTTCTTT. Translating it yields CASSQGAGEAFF.

This clone has only a few counts. The V call is TRBV4-1, the J call TRBJ2-7, with a weak D call TRBD1 (6 bases). The V end was cut by 4 bases, the J end by 2 bases, with 15 bases between. Germline-derived CDR1 and CDR2 are MGHRA and YSYEKL. The CDR3 covers 15 residues. CDR3 residues: CASSPRYRDTYEQYF. DNA for the CDR3: TGCGCCAGCAGCCCACGCTACCGGGACACCTACGAGCAGTACTTC.

This clone was counted between two and nine times. This chain uses TRBV29-1 with TRBJ2-7, with 7 bases lining up with TRBD2. This CDR3 spans 12 amino acids. The germline V gene encodes CDR1 SQVTM and CDR2 ANQGSEA. The J segment lost 3 bases and the V segment lost 2 bases, leaving 1 base of the junction unmatched. DNA of the CDR3: TGCAGCGTTGAACTAGCGGACTACGAGCAGTACTTC. Translation gives CSVELADYEQYF.